This TCR beta chain originates from a study of cytomegalovirus exposure and HLA in healthy donors. Study-level results: The investigators catalogued some 160 TCR beta chains as cytomegalovirus-associated.

Clones were read by immunoSEQ multiplex PCR, and TCRdb kept only the in-frame ones, dropping some. The table records under 130,000 clones, about 85% of them present only once. There are a few counts of this clone. No antigen is known for it. Between the trimmed V and J ends, which lost 7 bases and 4 bases, there was a span of 14 bases. CDR1 and CDR2 from the germline V gene are MNHNS and SASEGT. The CDR3 runs 14 residues. The chain joins TRBV6-1 to TRBJ1-5, with D unclear. Sequenced input: PBMCs. This clonotype was obtained from a young woman in good health and CMV-seropositive. CDR3 nucleotide sequence: TGTGCCAGCAATCGCCGCTACTCTAATCAGCCCCAGCATTTT. Protein: CASNRRYSNQPQHF.